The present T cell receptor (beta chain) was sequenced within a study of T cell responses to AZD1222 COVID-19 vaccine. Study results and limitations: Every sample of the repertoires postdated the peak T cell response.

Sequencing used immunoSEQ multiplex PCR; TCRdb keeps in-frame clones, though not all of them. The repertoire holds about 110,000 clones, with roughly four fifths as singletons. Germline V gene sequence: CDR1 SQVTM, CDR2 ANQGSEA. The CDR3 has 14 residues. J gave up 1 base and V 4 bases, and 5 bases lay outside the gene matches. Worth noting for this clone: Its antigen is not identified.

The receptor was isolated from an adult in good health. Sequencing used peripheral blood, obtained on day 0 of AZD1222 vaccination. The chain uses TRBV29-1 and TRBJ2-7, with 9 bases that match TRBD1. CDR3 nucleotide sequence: TGCAGCGTTGCACCGGGACAGGGATCCTACGAGCAGTACTTC. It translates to CSVAPGQGSYEQYF.